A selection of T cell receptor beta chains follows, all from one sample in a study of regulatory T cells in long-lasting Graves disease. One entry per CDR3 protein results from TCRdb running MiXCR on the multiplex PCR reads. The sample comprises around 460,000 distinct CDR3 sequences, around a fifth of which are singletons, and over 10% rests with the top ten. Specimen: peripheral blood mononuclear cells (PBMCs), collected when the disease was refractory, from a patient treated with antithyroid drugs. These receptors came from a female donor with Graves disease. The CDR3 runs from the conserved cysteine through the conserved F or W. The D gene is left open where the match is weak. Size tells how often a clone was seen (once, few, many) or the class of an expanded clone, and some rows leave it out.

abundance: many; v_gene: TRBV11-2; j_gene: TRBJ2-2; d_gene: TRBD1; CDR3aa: CASSSPTGGVDTGELFF; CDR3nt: TGTGCCAGCAGCTCCCCGACAGGGGGCGTAGACACCGGGGAGCTGTTTTTT
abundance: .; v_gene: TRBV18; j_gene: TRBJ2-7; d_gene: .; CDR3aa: CASSPPQAYEQYF; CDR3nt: TGTGCCAGCTCACCCCCTCAGGCCTACGAGCAGTACTTC
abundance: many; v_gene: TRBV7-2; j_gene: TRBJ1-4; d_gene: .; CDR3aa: CASSLSPINEKLFF; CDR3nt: TGTGCCAGCAGCTTAAGTCCGATTAATGAAAAACTGTTTTTT
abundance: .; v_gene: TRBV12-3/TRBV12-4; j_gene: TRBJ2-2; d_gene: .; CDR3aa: CASSQAWIPPGELFF; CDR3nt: TGTGCCAGCAGCCAAGCATGGATCCCCCCCGGGGAGCTGTTTTTT
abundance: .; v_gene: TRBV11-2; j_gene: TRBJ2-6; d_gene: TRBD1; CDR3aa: CASRKGTGASGLSASGANVLTF; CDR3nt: TGTGCCTCCAGAAAGGGGACAGGGGCTTCTGGACTCTCGGCCTCTGGGGCCAACGTCCTGACTTTC
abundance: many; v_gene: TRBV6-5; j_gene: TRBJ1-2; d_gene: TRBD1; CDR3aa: CASSYSGGGKGYTF; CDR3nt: TGTGCCAGCAGTTACTCAGGAGGGGGCAAAGGCTACACCTTC
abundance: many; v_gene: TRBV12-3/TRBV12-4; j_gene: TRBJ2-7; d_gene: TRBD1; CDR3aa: CASSPTKGTGGYEQYF; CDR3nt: TGTGCCAGCAGTCCCACCAAGGGGACAGGGGGATACGAGCAGTACTTC
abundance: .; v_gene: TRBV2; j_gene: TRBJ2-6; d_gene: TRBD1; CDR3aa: CASSYTGTGFSSGANVLTF; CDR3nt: TGTGCCAGCAGCTACACCGGGACAGGGTTCTCCTCTGGGGCCAACGTCCTGACTTTC
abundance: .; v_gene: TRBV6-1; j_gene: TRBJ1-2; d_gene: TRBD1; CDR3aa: CASSEADRVFNGYTF; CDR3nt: TGTGCCAGCAGCGAAGCGGACAGGGTGTTCAATGGCTACACCTTC
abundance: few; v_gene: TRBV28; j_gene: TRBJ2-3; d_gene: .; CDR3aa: CASSLWLRGVGDTQYF; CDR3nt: TGTGCCAGCAGTTTATGGTTGAGAGGAGTCGGAGATACGCAGTATTTT
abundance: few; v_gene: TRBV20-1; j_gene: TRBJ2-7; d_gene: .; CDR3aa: CSASQGGGALNEQYF; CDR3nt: TGCAGTGCTAGCCAAGGGGGGGGGGCTTTAAACGAGCAGTACTTC
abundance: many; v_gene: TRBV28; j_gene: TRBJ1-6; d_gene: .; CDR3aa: CASSQTDYNSPLHF; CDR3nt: TGTGCCAGCAGTCAGACGGATTATAATTCACCCCTCCACTTT
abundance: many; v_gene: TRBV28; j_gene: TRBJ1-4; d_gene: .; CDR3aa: CASSFPPGPPQEEKLFF; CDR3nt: TGTGCCAGCAGTTTTCCACCCGGACCGCCCCAAGAGGAAAAACTGTTTTTT
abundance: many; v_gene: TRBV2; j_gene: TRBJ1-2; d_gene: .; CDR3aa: CASSEALAATGKGYTF; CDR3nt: TGTGCCAGCAGTGAAGCCCTGGCCGCGACAGGCAAGGGCTACACCTTC
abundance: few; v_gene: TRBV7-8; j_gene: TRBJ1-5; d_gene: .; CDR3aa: CASSLGPGVQPQHF; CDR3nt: TGTGCCAGCAGCTTGGGACCGGGGGTACAGCCCCAGCATTTT